This entry concerns a single TCR beta chain. The target antigen is unknown. This CDR3 region has 16 residues. V trimming: 4 bases; J trimming: 2 bases; junction bases outside the gene matches: 4. Germline assignment: CDR1 SGHVS and CDR2 FQNEAQ. This record belongs to a study of cytomegalovirus exposure and HLA in healthy donors. The study's findings and limits: Cytomegalovirus association was listed for about 170 TCR beta chains. According to reports, the classifier identified cytomegalovirus status with high specificity and sensitivity. The study found most TCR sequences rare, yet found some public TCRs in many donors.

Clones were sequenced by immunoSEQ multiplex PCR, and TCRdb holds only the in-frame ones, with some missing. The repertoire includes approximately 300,000 clones, roughly 88% of them detected once, and 0.75% to 0.85% sits in the top ten. The chain recombines TRBV7-8 with TRBJ2-5; TRBD2 agrees at 13 bases. Sequencing input: PBMCs. The TCR was taken from a woman aged 18-35 years in good health and CMV-seronegative. The CDR3 protein is CASSSSGLAGQETQYF. The CDR3 nucleotides are TGTGCCAGCAGCTCCTCGGGACTAGCGGGGCAAGAGACCCAGTACTTC.